Shown below are 13 T cell receptor beta chains from a single sample sequenced in a study of cytomegalovirus exposure and HLA in healthy donors. The method was immunoSEQ multiplex PCR; TCRdb's version includes in-frame clones alone and lacks a portion of them. The sample lists under 95,000 clones, approximately 93% occurring once. Sequencing was performed on PBMCs. All receptors come from a woman aged 18 to 35 in good health and CMV-seronegative.

The CDR3 DNA reads as TGTGCCAGCAGCTTTAGGGGTCCCCATGAAGCTTTCTTT. Encoded protein: CASSFRGPHEAFF. The chain carries TRBV13 and TRBJ1-1; D is perhaps TRBD1 (5 bases). The V end was cut by 3 bases, the J end by 7 bases, with 12 bases between. This CDR3 spans 13 amino acids. Germline V lookup: CDR1 PRHDT, CDR2 FYEKMQ (reference sequence).

This chain connects TRBV6-6 to TRBJ1-1; 8 nucleotides match TRBD1. CDR1 and CDR2 (germline): MNHNY, SVGAGI (reference sequence). The CDR3 contains 14 residues. V gave up 8 bases and J gave up 1 base; unmatched junction bases: 6. The CDR3 spells CASDRGPSNTEAFF. The CDR3 bases are TGTGCCAGCGACAGGGGACCTTCGAACACTGAAGCTTTCTTT.

The rearrangement joins TRBV4-2 to TRBJ1-6, with no clear D. CDR3 length equals 12 residues. CDR1 is LGHNA, CDR2 YNFKEQ, per germline. The V end lost 0 bases, the J end lost 12 bases, and 6 bases lay between the germline ends. In nucleotides, the CDR3 is TGTGCCAGCAGCCAAGAGTTCGGACCCCTCCACTTT. Residues: CASSQEFGPLHF.

The chain combines TRBV7-9 with TRBJ2-5; no clear D. From germline, CDR1 is SEHNR and CDR2 FQNEAQ (reference sequence). This CDR3 has 16 residues. Deletions cut 1 base from V and 6 bases from J, with 18 bases between. CDR3 nucleotide sequence: TGTGCCAGCAGCTTAGTAGAGAGCGCCCTTACGCAGACCCAGTACTTC. This codes for CASSLVESALTQTQYF. The full variable domain, completed using reference TRBV7-9 and TRBJ2-5, is DTGVSQNPRHKITKRGQNVTFRCDPISEHNRLYWYRQTLGQGPEFLTYFQNEAQLEKSRLLSDRFSAERPKGSFSTLEIQRTEQGDSAMYLCASSLVESALTQTQYFGPGTRLLVL.

The chain recombines TRBV5-1 with TRBJ2-5; 11 bases map to TRBD2. The ends lost 2 bases at V and 2 bases at J; junction bases unmatched: 14. CDR3 length equals 19 residues. Germline-derived CDR1 and CDR2 are SGHRS and YFSETQ. The CDR3 bases are TGCGCCAGCAGCTTTGATCAAGCTAGCGGGGGGCGAAAACAAGAGACCCAGTACTTC. This codes for CASSFDQASGGRKQETQYF.

The CDR3 reads CASSLSRVDQPQHF. The CDR3 DNA is TGTGCCAGCAGCTTGAGCAGGGTGGATCAGCCCCAGCATTTT. The chain joins TRBV5-6 to TRBJ1-5; TRBD1 is a possible D gene (5 bases). The CDR3 is 14 amino acids. Germline V gene lookup returns CDR1 SGHDT and CDR2 YYEEEE. Trimming removed 1 base at V and 5 bases at J, with 10 bases between.

V gene TRBV28 combines with J gene TRBJ1-5, with 7 bases identical to TRBD1. The CDR3 totals 15 residues. Germline V gene data show CDR1 as MDHEN and CDR2 as SYDVKM. V trimming: 8 bases; J trimming: 3 bases; junction bases outside the gene matches: 10. The CDR3 sequence: CASVSRDRINQPQHF. The CDR3 DNA reads as TGTGCCAGCGTAAGCCGGGACAGAATCAATCAGCCCCAGCATTTT.

This clone was observed a few times. The J gene is TRBJ2-1, the V gene TRBV6-4; 10 bases map to TRBD2. Trimming removed 2 bases from V and 6 bases from J; junction bases left unmatched: 7. Germline-derived CDR1 and CDR2 are MRHNA and SNTAGT. CDR3 length: 16 residues. CDR3 region: CASSDDPSSGGNEQFF. The CDR3 coding sequence is TGTGCCAGCAGTGACGATCCCTCTAGCGGGGGCAATGAGCAGTTCTTC.

The chain couples TRBV10-2 to TRBJ2-7, with 9 positions matching TRBD2. The V gene end was trimmed by 4 bases and the J gene end by 5 bases; junction bases not matched to a gene: 12. The CDR3 totals 16 residues. In germline, CDR1 is WSHSY, CDR2 SAAADI. The CDR3 spells CASSGSTGLASHEQYF. CDR3 bases: TGCGCCAGCAGTGGATCCACGGGACTAGCTTCCCACGAGCAGTACTTC.

The CDR3 loop reads CASSPTRNTEAFF. The CDR3 DNA is TGTGCCAGCTCACCAACAAGGAACACTGAAGCTTTCTTT. V and J are TRBV18 and TRBJ1-1; D unresolved. Per the germline V gene, CDR1 is KGHSH and CDR2 is LQKENI. The CDR3 sequence is 13 residues long. Trimming stripped 2 bases from V and 1 base from J, with 5 bases between. Looking up the rest from reference TRBV18 and TRBJ1-1 gives the full variable domain: NAGVMQNPRHLVRRRGQEARLRCSPMKGHSHVYWYRQLPEEGLKFMVYLQKENIIDESGMPKERFSAEFPKEGPSILRIQQVVRGDSAAYFCASSPTRNTEAFFGQGTRLTVV.

The genes are TRBV4-1 and TRBJ2-5, with D perhaps matching TRBD1 (6 bases). In germline, CDR1 is MGHRA, CDR2 YSYEKL. This CDR3 contains 16 residues. V gave up 0 bases and J gave up 2 bases, with 13 bases separating them. The CDR3, as DNA: TGCGCCAGCAGCCAAGAGGTATGGACAGAGCAAGAGACCCAGTACTTC. Translating it yields CASSQEVWTEQETQYF.

The chain recombines TRBV2 with TRBJ2-1; TRBD2 agrees at 11 bases. The CDR3 extends over 13 amino acids. CDR1 is SNHLY and CDR2 is FYNNEI in the germline V gene. V was clipped by 11 bases and J by 9 bases; unmatched bases: 9. The CDR3 here is CAAGVAGGGEQFF. The CDR3 region has the DNA TGTGCCGCCGGCGTAGCGGGAGGGGGTGAGCAGTTCTTC.

V and J are TRBV27 and TRBJ1-5; 9 bases match TRBD1. The CDR3 is made up of 15 amino acids. Germline lookup yields CDR1 MNHEY and CDR2 SMNVEV (reference sequence). V was pared by 6 bases and J by 5 bases, with 8 bases of the junction left unmatched. The CDR3 coding sequence is TGTGCCAGCAGCGACAGGGGGGGAGGCTATCAGCCCCAGCATTTT. Protein sequence: CASSDRGGGYQPQHF.